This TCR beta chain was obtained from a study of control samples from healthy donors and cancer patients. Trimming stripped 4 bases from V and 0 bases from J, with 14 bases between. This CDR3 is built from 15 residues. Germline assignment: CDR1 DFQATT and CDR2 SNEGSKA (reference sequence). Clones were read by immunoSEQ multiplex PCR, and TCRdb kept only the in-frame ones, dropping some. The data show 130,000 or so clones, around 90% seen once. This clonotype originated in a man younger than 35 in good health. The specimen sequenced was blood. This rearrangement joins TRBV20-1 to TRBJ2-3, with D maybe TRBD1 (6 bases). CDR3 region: CSAIDRISSTDTQYF. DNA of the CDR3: TGCAGTGCTATTGACAGGATCTCTAGCACAGATACGCAGTATTTT.